These T cell receptor beta chains were read from a single sample in a study of PD-L1 blockade in urothelial cancer. Repertoires were generated with immunoSEQ multiplex PCR, while TCRdb's copy carries only in-frame clones and drops some. The sample lists tens of thousands of clones, roughly 87% occurring once. Here the sequenced sample was PBMCs, taken around atezolizumab (anti-PD-L1) treatment. These receptors originate from a man between 60 and 70 years old with urothelial cancer. CDR3s include the opening cysteine and the closing phenylalanine or tryptophan. D genes are given only for firm matches. Expanded clones get a size class; other rows say once, few or many, or leave the size out.

J: TRBJ2-7
D: -
size: -
V: TRBV6-1
DNA: TGTGCCAGCAGGGAAAGGGGTGGGGGGGCGAAGAACTTC
CDR3: CASRERGGGAKNF

J: TRBJ1-1
D: TRBD1
size: -
V: TRBV9
DNA: TGTGCCAGCAGCGTAGCCCTGGGGGGACAGGGCGCTGAAGCTTTCTTT
CDR3: CASSVALGGQGAEAFF

J: TRBJ2-2
D: -
size: -
V: TRBV6-1
DNA: TGTGCCAGCAGTGTATCGGGGGTTAACACCGGGGAGCTGTTTTTT
CDR3: CASSVSGVNTGELFF

J: TRBJ2-7
D: -
size: -
V: TRBV5-4
DNA: TGTGCCAGCAGCTTGACAGCCACCTACGAGCAGTACTTC
CDR3: CASSLTATYEQYF

J: TRBJ1-4
D: -
size: -
V: TRBV6-5
DNA: TGTGCCACCCTAACGTGGGGGGGAGGAGGTGAAAAACTGTTTTTT
CDR3: CATLTWGGGGEKLFF

J: TRBJ1-1
D: -
size: -
V: TRBV7-3
DNA: TGTGCCAGCAGCTTATCGGCCACGACGGGTACTGAAGCTTTCTTT
CDR3: CASSLSATTGTEAFF

J: TRBJ1-1
D: -
size: -
V: TRBV19
DNA: TGTGCCAGTAGTAACCAGGGCCAGGGGAGAATGAACACTGAAGCTTTCTTT
CDR3: CASSNQGQGRMNTEAFF

J: TRBJ2-5
D: -
size: -
V: TRBV5-4
DNA: TGTGCAAGCCACCGGGACACCGAACAGGCCCAGTACTTC
CDR3: CASHRDTEQAQYF

J: TRBJ2-3
D: TRBD2
size: -
V: TRBV4-2
DNA: TGTGCCAGCAGCCAAGATCAGGGCGGGGGGGCCGAAGATACGCAGTATTTT
CDR3: CASSQDQGGGAEDTQYF

J: TRBJ2-5
D: TRBD1
size: -
V: TRBV19
DNA: TGTGCCAGTAGACATGGACAGGGAGAGACCCAGTACTTC
CDR3: CASRHGQGETQYF

J: TRBJ1-5
D: -
size: -
V: TRBV5-4
DNA: TGTGCCAGCAGCACACAGGGTCAGCAGCCCCAGCATTTT
CDR3: CASSTQGQQPQHF

J: TRBJ2-2
D: -
size: -
V: TRBV4-3
DNA: TGCGCCAGCAGCCAAGGAAAAACATCCGGGGAGCTGTTTTTT
CDR3: CASSQGKTSGELFF

J: TRBJ2-3
D: -
size: -
V: TRBV5-1
DNA: TGCGCCAGCAGCTTGGCTAACAGCCCCATCTCGGATACGCAGTATTTT
CDR3: CASSLANSPISDTQYF

J: TRBJ1-1
D: -
size: -
V: TRBV7-9
DNA: TGTGCCAGCAGCTCCGGGGTAGTGAACACTGAAGCTTTCTTT
CDR3: CASSSGVVNTEAFF

J: TRBJ2-3
D: -
size: -
V: TRBV18
DNA: TGTGCCAGCTCACTGTGGACTTCACCTCGAGATACGCAGTATTTT
CDR3: CASSLWTSPRDTQYF

J: TRBJ1-2
D: -
size: once
V: TRBV29-1
DNA: TGCAGCGTTGGATCGGACTATGGCTACACCTTC
CDR3: CSVGSDYGYTF

J: TRBJ1-1
D: -
size: -
V: TRBV6-6
DNA: TGTGCCAGCAGTTACTCTGCGGTGAACACTGAAGCTTTCTTT
CDR3: CASSYSAVNTEAFF

J: TRBJ2-2
D: TRBD1
size: -
V: TRBV6-5
DNA: TGTGCCAGCAGTTTCATGCAGGGGGCGCCCGGGGAGCTGTTTTTT
CDR3: CASSFMQGAPGELFF

J: TRBJ2-2
D: TRBD2
size: -
V: TRBV29-1
DNA: TGCAGCGTTGAAGACGGGGGGGGCCGCGGCGGGGAGCTGTTTTTT
CDR3: CSVEDGGGRGGELFF

J: TRBJ1-2
D: -
size: -
V: TRBV9
DNA: TGTGCCAGCAGCCCCCGGACAGCTAACTATGGCTACACCTTC
CDR3: CASSPRTANYGYTF

J: TRBJ1-6
D: -
size: -
V: TRBV5-1
DNA: TGCGCCAGCAGCTTGTCCGGGGATAATTCACCCCTCCACTTT
CDR3: CASSLSGDNSPLHF

J: TRBJ1-4
D: TRBD1
size: -
V: TRBV4-1
DNA: TGCGCCAGCAGCCAAGATCCGGGACAGGGAAGGAATGAAAAACTGTTTTTT
CDR3: CASSQDPGQGRNEKLFF

J: TRBJ1-5
D: TRBD1
size: -
V: TRBV19
DNA: TGTGCCAGTAGTATCAGTGGGCAGGGGGCGTTTCAGCCCCAGCATTTT
CDR3: CASSISGQGAFQPQHF

J: TRBJ2-2
D: TRBD2
size: -
V: TRBV7-2
DNA: TGTGCCAGCAGCTGGGCGGGGGGCGGAGGCGGGGAGCTGTTTTTT
CDR3: CASSWAGGGGGELFF

J: TRBJ2-3
D: -
size: once
V: TRBV6-5
DNA: TGTGCCAGTAAATTTCAGGATACGCAGTATTTT
CDR3: CASKFQDTQYF

J: TRBJ2-1
D: TRBD2
size: -
V: TRBV5-1
DNA: TGCGCCAGCAGCGTGGGACTAGCGGGGATCTACAATGAGCAGTTCTTC
CDR3: CASSVGLAGIYNEQFF

J: TRBJ1-5
D: TRBD1
size: -
V: TRBV5-6
DNA: TGTGCCAGCAGCAATTGGGACAGGCTAACCAATCAGCCCCAGCATTTT
CDR3: CASSNWDRLTNQPQHF

J: TRBJ2-2
D: TRBD2
size: -
V: TRBV18
DNA: TGTGCCAGCTCACCACCGCCGGGGGGGGCGAACACCGGGGAGCTGTTTTTT
CDR3: CASSPPPGGANTGELFF

J: TRBJ2-5
D: TRBD1
size: -
V: TRBV6-1
DNA: TGTGCCAGCAGTTCGGGACAGACCCAAGAGACCCAGTACTTC
CDR3: CASSSGQTQETQYF

J: TRBJ1-5
D: -
size: once
V: TRBV7-8
DNA: TGTGCCAGCAGCCCCGGGGGGGTGGAACAGCCCCAGCATTTT
CDR3: CASSPGGVEQPQHF

J: TRBJ1-5
D: -
size: -
V: TRBV2
DNA: TGTGCCAGCAGGTTCGGGGGATACCAGCCCCAGCATTTT
CDR3: CASRFGGYQPQHF

J: TRBJ2-3
D: -
size: -
V: TRBV7-9
DNA: TGTGCCAGCAGCTTAGGTACTAGCACAGATACGCAGTATTTT
CDR3: CASSLGTSTDTQYF

J: TRBJ1-1
D: -
size: -
V: TRBV19
DNA: TGTGCCAGTAGTATAGCAGACAGAGACACTGAAGCTTTCTTT
CDR3: CASSIADRDTEAFF

J: TRBJ2-3
D: TRBD1
size: -
V: TRBV10-3
DNA: TGTGCCATCAGTGATCCCCGACAGGGAGATACGCAGTATTTT
CDR3: CAISDPRQGDTQYF

J: TRBJ1-2
D: TRBD1
size: -
V: TRBV10-2
DNA: TGCGCCAGCAGTGAGAGGACAGGGACAAATGGCTACACCTTC
CDR3: CASSERTGTNGYTF

J: TRBJ1-4
D: TRBD1
size: -
V: TRBV2
DNA: TGTGCCAGCAGTGAAGTCAGGGGGCGCGGGGAAAAACTGTTTTTT
CDR3: CASSEVRGRGEKLFF

J: TRBJ2-3
D: TRBD1
size: -
V: TRBV7-8
DNA: TGTGCCAGCAGCCGAGGGGGCCGCCCCGACACAGATACGCAGTATTTT
CDR3: CASSRGGRPDTDTQYF

J: TRBJ1-2
D: -
size: -
V: TRBV7-8
DNA: TGTGCCAGCAGCTTAGATCGGGGAGATGGCTACACCTTC
CDR3: CASSLDRGDGYTF

J: TRBJ1-5
D: -
size: -
V: TRBV19
DNA: TGTGCCAGTAGTATGGGGGCGGCGAACAATCAGCCCCAGCATTTT
CDR3: CASSMGAANNQPQHF

J: TRBJ2-1
D: -
size: -
V: TRBV4-2
DNA: TGTGCCAGCAGCCCAGAAGGGGGGGCATACTACAATGAGCAGTTCTTC
CDR3: CASSPEGGAYYNEQFF

J: TRBJ1-6
D: TRBD1
size: few
V: TRBV11-3
DNA: TGTGCCAGCAGCTTGGGACAGGGGCATAATTCACCCCTCCACTTT
CDR3: CASSLGQGHNSPLHF

J: TRBJ1-6
D: TRBD1
size: -
V: TRBV2
DNA: TGTGCCAGCACTGGACAGGGGAATTCACCCCTCCACTTT
CDR3: CASTGQGNSPLHF

J: TRBJ1-3
D: -
size: -
V: TRBV9
DNA: TGTGCCAGCAGCGTAGAGACAAGCTCTGGAAACACCATATATTTT
CDR3: CASSVETSSGNTIYF

J: TRBJ2-3
D: -
size: -
V: TRBV11-3
DNA: TGTGCCAGCAGCCCGGGAGCTAGCACAGATACGCAGTATTTT
CDR3: CASSPGASTDTQYF

J: TRBJ2-6
D: -
size: -
V: TRBV28
DNA: TGTGCCAGCAGTTTAGGAGGCGCTGGGGCCAACGTCCTGACTTTC
CDR3: CASSLGGAGANVLTF

J: TRBJ1-5
D: TRBD1
size: -
V: TRBV2
DNA: TGTGCCAGCAAATCCGGGACAGCAAATCAGCCCCAGCATTTT
CDR3: CASKSGTANQPQHF

J: TRBJ2-2
D: TRBD1
size: -
V: TRBV5-1
DNA: TGCGCCAGCAGCTCCAGACAGGGTTCGACTGGGGAGCTGTTTTTT
CDR3: CASSSRQGSTGELFF

J: TRBJ1-2
D: TRBD1
size: -
V: TRBV18
DNA: TGTGCCAGCTCACCGAGGACAGGGGGAGTTTCCTATGGCTACACCTTC
CDR3: CASSPRTGGVSYGYTF

J: TRBJ2-1
D: TRBD2
size: once
V: TRBV7-6
DNA: TGTGCCAGCAGCCCAAGACTAGCGGTCTACAATGAGCAGTTCTTC
CDR3: CASSPRLAVYNEQFF

J: TRBJ2-7
D: TRBD2
size: -
V: TRBV6-4
DNA: TGTGCCAGCAGTGACCCGACGCTGACACCTAGCGGACGCTCCTACGAGCAGTACTTC
CDR3: CASSDPTLTPSGRSYEQYF

J: TRBJ1-2
D: TRBD1
size: -
V: TRBV11-1
DNA: TGTGCCAGCAGCCTGGACAGGGGGCTTTATGGCTACACCTTC
CDR3: CASSLDRGLYGYTF

J: TRBJ1-5
D: TRBD1
size: -
V: TRBV4-2
DNA: TGTGCCAGCAGCCAGGGGGGACAGGGCTATCAGCCCCAGCATTTT
CDR3: CASSQGGQGYQPQHF

J: TRBJ1-5
D: -
size: once
V: TRBV4-1
DNA: TGCGCCAGCAGCCAAACGCCTACAGGTATACAGCCCCAGCATTTT
CDR3: CASSQTPTGIQPQHF

J: TRBJ2-7
D: -
size: -
V: TRBV4-2
DNA: TGTGCCAGCAGCCGGCGGGCCGCCGAGGCCTACGAGCAGTACTTC
CDR3: CASSRRAAEAYEQYF

J: TRBJ2-1
D: -
size: -
V: TRBV7-7
DNA: TGTGCTAGCAGCTTAGCAATCGGGACTTATAATGAGCAGTTCTTC
CDR3: CASSLAIGTYNEQFF

J: TRBJ2-5
D: TRBD2
size: -
V: TRBV4-3
DNA: TGCGCCAGCAGCTATGGGACTAGCGGGTCAGAGACCCAGTACTTC
CDR3: CASSYGTSGSETQYF

J: TRBJ2-5
D: TRBD1
size: -
V: TRBV7-9
DNA: TGTGCCAGCAGCCGTTCAGGGGGCGAGACCCAGTACTTC
CDR3: CASSRSGGETQYF

J: TRBJ2-3
D: TRBD2
size: -
V: TRBV9
DNA: TGTGCCAGCAGCGTAGCCGCGGGGGGGTCCCGGACAGATACGCAGTATTTT
CDR3: CASSVAAGGSRTDTQYF

J: TRBJ1-1
D: TRBD1
size: once
V: TRBV10-3
DNA: TGTGCCATCAGTGAGCGGACAGGGGTCGAAGCTTTCTTT
CDR3: CAISERTGVEAFF